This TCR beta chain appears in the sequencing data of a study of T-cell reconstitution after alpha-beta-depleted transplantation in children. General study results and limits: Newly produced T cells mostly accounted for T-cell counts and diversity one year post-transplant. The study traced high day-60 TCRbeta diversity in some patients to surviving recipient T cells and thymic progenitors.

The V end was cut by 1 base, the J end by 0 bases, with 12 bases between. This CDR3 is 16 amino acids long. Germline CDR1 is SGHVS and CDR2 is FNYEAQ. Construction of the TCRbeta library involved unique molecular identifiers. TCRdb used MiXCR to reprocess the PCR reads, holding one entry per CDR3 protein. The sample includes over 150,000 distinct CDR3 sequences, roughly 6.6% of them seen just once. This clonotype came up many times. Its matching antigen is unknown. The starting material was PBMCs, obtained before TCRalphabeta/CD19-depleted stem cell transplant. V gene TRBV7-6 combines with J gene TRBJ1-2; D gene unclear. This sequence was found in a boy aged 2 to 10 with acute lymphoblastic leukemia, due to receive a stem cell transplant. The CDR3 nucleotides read TGTGCCAGCAGCTTAGGCCAGAACTTAGCTAACTATGGCTACACCTTC. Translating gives CASSLGQNLANYGYTF.